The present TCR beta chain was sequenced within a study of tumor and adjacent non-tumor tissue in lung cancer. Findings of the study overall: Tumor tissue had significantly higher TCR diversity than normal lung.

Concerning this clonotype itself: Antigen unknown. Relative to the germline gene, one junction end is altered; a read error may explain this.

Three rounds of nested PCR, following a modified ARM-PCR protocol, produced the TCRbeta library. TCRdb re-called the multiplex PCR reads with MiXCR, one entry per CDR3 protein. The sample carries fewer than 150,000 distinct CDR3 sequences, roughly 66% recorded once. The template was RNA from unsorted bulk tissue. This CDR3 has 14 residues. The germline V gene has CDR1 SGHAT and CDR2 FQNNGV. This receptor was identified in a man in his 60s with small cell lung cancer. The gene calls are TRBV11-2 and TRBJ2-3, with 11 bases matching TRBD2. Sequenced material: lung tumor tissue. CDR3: CTSSLDLAGGTQYF. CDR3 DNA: TGTACCAGCAGCTTAGATCTAGCGGGAGGTACGCAGTACTTT.